This T cell receptor (beta chain) was obtained from a study of blood T cells in healthy people across ages. Study-wide results and caveats: Long-lived donors carried more naive CD4+ cells and greater diversity than aged donors.

As regards this clonotype: Its antigen is not identified.

Ranging in age from about 6 to 95, the donors were healthy Caucasian individuals from Russia. Next came a second PCR, run for about 6 to 12 cycles, which used a sample-barcoded 5' primer along with a J-beta primer mix. Each cDNA molecule carried a tag from a template-switch adaptor that contained 12 random nucleotides. TCRdb reanalysed the 5' RACE reads using MiXCR and keeps one entry per CDR3 protein. This repertoire shows hundreds of thousands of distinct CDR3 sequences, roughly three fifths found once; its top ten account for roughly 25%. The sequencing sample was made of blood. The TCR originated in a man in his forties in good health.

The CDR3 DNA reads TGTGCCAGCAGCCAGACAGGGTTAAGCACTGGGGCCAACGTCCTGACTTTC. It yields the protein CASSQTGLSTGANVLTF. The rearrangement joins TRBV12-3 or TRBV12-4 to TRBJ2-6; TRBD1 aligns across 7 bases. V dropped 6 bases and J dropped 2; count of bases not matched to a gene: 10. CDR3 length equals 17 residues.